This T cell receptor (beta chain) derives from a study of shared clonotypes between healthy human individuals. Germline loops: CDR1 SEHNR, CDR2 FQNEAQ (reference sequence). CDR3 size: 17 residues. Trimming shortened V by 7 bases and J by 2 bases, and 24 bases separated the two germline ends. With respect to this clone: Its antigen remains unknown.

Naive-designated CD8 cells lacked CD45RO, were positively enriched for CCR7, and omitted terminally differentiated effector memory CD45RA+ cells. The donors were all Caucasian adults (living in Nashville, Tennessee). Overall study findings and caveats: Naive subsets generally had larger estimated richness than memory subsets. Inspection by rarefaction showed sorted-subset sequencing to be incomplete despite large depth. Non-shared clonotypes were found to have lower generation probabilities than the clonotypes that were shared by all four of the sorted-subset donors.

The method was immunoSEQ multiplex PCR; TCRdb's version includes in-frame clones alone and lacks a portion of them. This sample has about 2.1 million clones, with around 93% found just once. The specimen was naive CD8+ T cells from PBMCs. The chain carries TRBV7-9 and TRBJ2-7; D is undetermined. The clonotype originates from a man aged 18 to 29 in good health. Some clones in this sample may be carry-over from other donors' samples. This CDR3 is CASTDDIRTPLTYEQYF. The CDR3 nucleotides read TGTGCCAGCACCGATGACATAAGGACCCCCCTTACCTACGAGCAGTACTTC.